A single sample is the source of the 19 T cell receptor beta chains below, sequenced in a study of T cell responses to AZD1222 COVID-19 vaccine. Sequenced by immunoSEQ multiplex PCR; TCRdb stores in-frame clones only, minus some. The data contain around 140,000 clones, over 85% of them singletons. The material sequenced was peripheral blood, taken on day 0 of AZD1222 vaccination. The receptors come from an adult in good health.

The gene calls are TRBV5-1 and TRBJ1-4; D uncertain. The germline gives CDR1 SGHRS, CDR2 YFSETQ. There are 16 residues in the CDR3. Trimming took 0 bases from V and 3 from J, leaving 12 bases between them. CDR3 protein: CASSLGGTAANEKLFF. CDR3 nucleotides: TGCGCCAGCAGCTTGGGGGGTACAGCAGCTAATGAAAAACTGTTTTTT.

The chain links TRBV5-1 to TRBJ1-2; 7 positions match TRBD1. The CDR3 consists of 15 residues. Germline-derived CDR1 and CDR2 are SGHRS and YFSETQ. The ends lost 0 bases at V and 0 bases at J; junction bases unmatched: 2. The CDR3 region is CASSLGGTANYGYTF. CDR3 coding DNA: TGCGCCAGCAGCTTGGGAGGGACAGCTAACTATGGCTACACCTTC.

V usage is TRBV18 and J usage is TRBJ2-3; D gene unclear. V dropped 5 bases and J dropped 0 bases, with 9 bases sitting between them. The CDR3 extends over 14 amino acids. Germline loops: CDR1 KGHSH, CDR2 LQKENI. The CDR3 region is CASSFGESTDTQYF. For the CDR3, the DNA is TGTGCCAGCTCATTCGGTGAGAGCACAGATACGCAGTATTTT.

The chain joins TRBV18 to TRBJ2-1; no clear D gene. The CDR3 contains 15 residues. CDR1 is KGHSH, CDR2 LQKENI, per germline. V shed 3 bases and J shed 0 bases, with 9 bases lying between them. The CDR3 coding sequence is TGTGCCAGCTCACCCGATACTGTCTCCTACAATGAGCAGTTCTTC. Translation gives CASSPDTVSYNEQFF.

The chain employs TRBV6-5 and TRBJ1-6, with a tentative D call TRBD1 (6 bases). Germline CDR1 and CDR2: MNHEY and SVGAGI. V was trimmed by 7 bases and J by 7 bases, leaving 17 bases between them. The CDR3 runs to 15 residues. The CDR3: CASIGGPDLNSPLHF. The CDR3 DNA follows: TGTGCCAGCATAGGGGGACCCGACCTGAATTCACCCCTCCACTTT.

The chain uses TRBV7-8 and TRBJ1-4; 11 nucleotides match TRBD1. The CDR3 covers 17 residues. The germline V gene has CDR1 SGHVS and CDR2 FQNEAQ. J gave up 4 bases and V 5 bases, and 9 bases lay outside the gene matches. The DNA of the CDR3 is TGTGCCAGCAGCCCGTTGGACAGGGGGCGCGGTAATGAAAAACTGTTTTTT. It yields the protein CASSPLDRGRGNEKLFF.

The chain employs TRBV11-3 and TRBJ2-1, with a possible D match to TRBD2 (6 bases). CDR1 and CDR2 (germline): SGHNT, YENEEA. Between the trimmed V and J ends, which lost 1 base and 15 bases, there was a span of 28 bases. The CDR3 is made up of 17 amino acids. CDR3 sequence: CASSLGRWDSSTSGLFF. CDR3 nucleotides: TGTGCCAGCAGCTTAGGGAGGTGGGACTCTTCGACTTCGGGGCTGTTCTTC. The full variable domain, completed using reference TRBV11-3 and TRBJ2-1, is EAGVVQSPRYKIIEKKQPVAFWCNPISGHNTLYWYLQNLGQGPELLIRYENEEAVDDSQLPKDRFSAERLKGVDSTLKIQPAELGDSAVYLCASSLGRWDSSTSGLFFGPGTRLTVL.

J is TRBJ2-7 and V is TRBV29-1; TRBD2 is a possible D gene (5 bases). This CDR3 comprises 13 residues. Trimming shortened V by 4 bases and J by 3 bases, and 13 bases separated the two germline ends. CDR1 and CDR2 from the germline V gene are SQVTM and ANQGSEA. CDR3 DNA: TGCAGCGTTGGCACACCGGGGTACTACGAGCAGTACTTC. Protein sequence: CSVGTPGYYEQYF.

The chain carries TRBV15 and TRBJ1-2; 7 positions match TRBD1. Germline V gene lookup returns CDR1 LNHNV and CDR2 YYDKDF (reference sequence). The CDR3 has 16 amino acids. V shed 1 base and J 3 bases; nucleotides not matched to a gene: 8. CDR3 sequence (DNA): TGTGCCACCAGCAGAGGGGGGGACAGCGACTACTATGGCTACACCTTC. Encoded protein: CATSRGGDSDYYGYTF.

This clone was picked up a small number of times. V and J are TRBV30 and TRBJ2-7; TRBD1 agrees at 10 bases. CDR1 GTSNPN and CDR2 SVGIG come from the germline V gene (reference sequence). V shed 1 base and J 2 bases; nucleotides not matched to a gene: 2. The CDR3 sequence is 14 residues long. CDR3 protein: CAWSGDRGTYEQYF. The CDR3 DNA follows: TGTGCCTGGAGTGGGGACAGGGGAACCTACGAGCAGTACTTC.

V is TRBV9 and J is TRBJ2-1; D gene ambiguous. This CDR3 comprises 11 residues. Germline CDR1 SGDLS, CDR2 YYNGEE. Trimming left V 3 bases short and J 6 bases short, with 4 bases between. The CDR3 DNA sequence: TGTGCCAGCAGCGCATCCAATGAGCAGTTCTTC. Translating it yields CASSASNEQFF.

The V call is TRBV5-1, the J call TRBJ1-4; D is possibly TRBD1 (5 bases). Germline values: CDR1 SGHRS, CDR2 YFSETQ. This CDR3 has 15 amino acids. The V end lost 4 bases, the J end lost 4 bases, and 14 bases lay between the germline ends. CDR3 sequence: CASSIGGRNNEKLFF. For the CDR3, the DNA is TGCGCCAGCAGCATTGGGGGACGGAATAATGAAAAACTGTTTTTT.

The V gene is TRBV28, the J gene TRBJ2-1; possibly TRBD1 for D (5 bases). V was shortened by 2 bases and J by 5 bases, with 13 bases between the two germline ends. The CDR3 extends over 15 amino acids. The V gene's germline CDR1 is MDHEN and CDR2 SYDVKM. CDR3 in DNA: TGTGCCAGCAGTTTAAACGGCAGGGCGGACAATGAGCAGTTCTTC. It encodes CASSLNGRADNEQFF.

This chain joins TRBV7-8 and TRBJ2-2; TRBD2 matches at 11 bases. Germline assignment: CDR1 SGHVS and CDR2 FQNEAQ. The CDR3 consists of 19 residues. V was pared by 2 bases and J by 7 bases, with 15 bases of the junction left unmatched. The CDR3 bases are TGTGCCAGCAGCTTAAGGCGGGAAGGACTAGCGGGTCCCGGCGGGGAGCTGTTTTTT. It yields the protein CASSLRREGLAGPGGELFF.

The J gene is TRBJ2-1, the V gene TRBV6-5; the D is unclear. CDR3 length: 13 residues. The V gene lost 5 bases and the J gene lost 5 bases, with 10 bases spanning the gap. Looked up from germline, CDR1 is MNHEY and CDR2 is SVGAGI. CDR3 sequence (DNA): TGTGCCAGCAGTCCTGAATGGGACAATGAGCAGTTCTTC. This sequence encodes CASSPEWDNEQFF.

The CDR3 coding sequence is TGTGCCAGCAGTGGGGGTGGAGATACGCAGTATTTT. As protein: CASSGGGDTQYF. V and J are TRBV28 and TRBJ2-3; D may match TRBD1 or TRBD2 (5 bases each). The CDR3 is 12 amino acids. In germline, CDR1 is MDHEN, CDR2 SYDVKM. Deletions cut 5 bases from V and 5 bases from J, with 8 bases between.

This rearrangement joins TRBV19 to TRBJ1-5; D is possibly TRBD1 (5 bases). Trimming took off 3 bases at V and 2 bases at J, with 14 bases between the two ends. This CDR3 has 16 residues. Germline values: CDR1 LNHDA, CDR2 SQIVND (reference sequence). The CDR3 sequence: CASSIALGGGNQPQHF. The DNA for the CDR3 is TGTGCCAGTAGTATTGCCCTCGGGGGAGGCAATCAGCCCCAGCATTTT.

The chain carries TRBV5-1 and TRBJ1-6, with TRBD1 matching 7 bases. The CDR3 extends over 18 amino acids. CDR1 is SGHRS and CDR2 is YFSETQ in the germline V gene. After removal of 2 bases from V and 10 bases from J, the junction contained 18 bases not matched to a gene. The CDR3 sequence is CASSLHIGQVTLRSPLHF. Here the CDR3 DNA reads TGCGCCAGCAGCTTACATATTGGACAGGTAACCCTACGATCACCCCTCCACTTT.

J is TRBJ2-7 and V is TRBV7-2, with 11 bases lining up with TRBD2. In germline, CDR1 is SGHTA, CDR2 FQGNSA. J gave up 3 bases and V 5 bases, and 9 bases lay outside the gene matches. This CDR3 contains 16 residues. The CDR3 reads CASSPGRGLADYEQYF. CDR3 nucleotides: TGTGCCAGCAGCCCAGGGAGGGGACTAGCGGACTACGAGCAGTACTTC.